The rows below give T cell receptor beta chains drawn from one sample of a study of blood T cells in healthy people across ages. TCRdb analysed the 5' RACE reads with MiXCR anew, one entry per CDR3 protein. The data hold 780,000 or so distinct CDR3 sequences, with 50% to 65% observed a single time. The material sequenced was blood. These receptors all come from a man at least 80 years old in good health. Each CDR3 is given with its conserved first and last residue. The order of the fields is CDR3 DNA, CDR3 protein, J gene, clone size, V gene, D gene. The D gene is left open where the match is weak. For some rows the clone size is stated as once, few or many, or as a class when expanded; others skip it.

CDR3 DNA: TGTGCCAGCAGCGTCCACACGGATTCCTGCGAGCAGTACTTC
CDR3 protein: CASSVHTDSCEQYF
J gene: TRBJ2-7
clone size: NA
V gene: TRBV9
D gene: NA

CDR3 DNA: TGTGCCAGCAGCTTAGCGTACCTAAACAATGAGCAGTTCTTC
CDR3 protein: CASSLAYLNNEQFF
J gene: TRBJ2-1
clone size: NA
V gene: TRBV11-1
D gene: NA

CDR3 DNA: TGCAGTGCTATCCCGGGACAGGGAGAGACCCAGTACTTC
CDR3 protein: CSAIPGQGETQYF
J gene: TRBJ2-5
clone size: NA
V gene: TRBV20-1
D gene: TRBD1

CDR3 DNA: TGTGCCAGCAGCTCGGGGGGCCTTAGGGAGCAGTACTTC
CDR3 protein: CASSSGGLREQYF
J gene: TRBJ2-5
clone size: NA
V gene: TRBV7-2
D gene: NA

CDR3 DNA: TGCAGCGTTGACGGGCAGACACAAGAGACCCAGTACTTC
CDR3 protein: CSVDGQTQETQYF
J gene: TRBJ2-5
clone size: NA
V gene: TRBV29-1
D gene: NA

CDR3 DNA: TGTGCCAGCAGCCAAGCGCAGGGTGATGGCTACACCTTC
CDR3 protein: CASSQAQGDGYTF
J gene: TRBJ1-2
clone size: NA
V gene: TRBV4-2
D gene: NA

CDR3 DNA: TGTGCCAGCAGCCCTGAAGGGCTCAATGGTTCACCCCTCCACTTT
CDR3 protein: CASSPEGLNGSPLHF
J gene: TRBJ1-6
clone size: NA
V gene: TRBV7-2
D gene: NA

CDR3 DNA: TGTGCCAGCAGTGAAGAGGGAGGGTACGAGCAGTACTTC
CDR3 protein: CASSEEGGYEQYF
J gene: TRBJ2-7
clone size: few
V gene: TRBV2
D gene: TRBD2

CDR3 DNA: TGCAGTGCTAGAGGCGGGACAGCTAATTCACCCCTCCACTTT
CDR3 protein: CSARGGTANSPLHF
J gene: TRBJ1-6
clone size: NA
V gene: TRBV20-1
D gene: TRBD1

CDR3 DNA: TGTGCCAGCAGTTCAGGAGTCACCGGCGAGCAGTACTTC
CDR3 protein: CASSSGVTGEQYF
J gene: TRBJ2-7
clone size: NA
V gene: TRBV27
D gene: NA

CDR3 DNA: TGCAGCGTTTGGGAAGTCCGCCGACTCATGAACACTGAAGCTTTCTTT
CDR3 protein: CSVWEVRRLMNTEAFF
J gene: TRBJ1-1
clone size: NA
V gene: TRBV29-1
D gene: NA

CDR3 DNA: TGCAGCGTTCTCCTCAACCAAGAGACCCAGTACTTC
CDR3 protein: CSVLLNQETQYF
J gene: TRBJ2-5
clone size: few
V gene: TRBV29-1
D gene: NA

CDR3 DNA: TGTACCAGCAGCCCGCGGGGCCAACTGGGAAATGAGCAGTTCTTC
CDR3 protein: CTSSPRGQLGNEQFF
J gene: TRBJ2-1
clone size: NA
V gene: TRBV7-2
D gene: NA

CDR3 DNA: TGTGCCAGCAGCTTGACTAGCGGCCCCTACGAGCAGTACTTC
CDR3 protein: CASSLTSGPYEQYF
J gene: TRBJ2-7
clone size: NA
V gene: TRBV5-5
D gene: TRBD2

CDR3 DNA: TGTGCCAGCAGCGCTACCGAGAGGGGGACAGATACGCAGTATTTT
CDR3 protein: CASSATERGTDTQYF
J gene: TRBJ2-3
clone size: once
V gene: TRBV9
D gene: NA

CDR3 DNA: TGCGCCAGCAGCCAAGCCTCGGGAGCGGGGATTCAGTACTTC
CDR3 protein: CASSQASGAGIQYF
J gene: TRBJ2-4
clone size: NA
V gene: TRBV4-1
D gene: TRBD2

CDR3 DNA: TGCAGTGCTAGAGAAGGCCGTCGGGGGGGTTACCACAATGAGCAGTTCTTC
CDR3 protein: CSAREGRRGGYHNEQFF
J gene: TRBJ2-1
clone size: NA
V gene: TRBV20-1
D gene: TRBD2

CDR3 DNA: TGTGCCAGCAGCCAAGATTTAATAGTGGGACTAGCGGGAGCCTACGAGCAGTACTTC
CDR3 protein: CASSQDLIVGLAGAYEQYF
J gene: TRBJ2-7
clone size: NA
V gene: TRBV4-2
D gene: TRBD2

CDR3 DNA: TGTGCCAGCAGCCAAGAGGGGACTAGCGGGACCACAGATACGCAGTATTTT
CDR3 protein: CASSQEGTSGTTDTQYF
J gene: TRBJ2-3
clone size: once
V gene: TRBV4-2
D gene: TRBD2

CDR3 DNA: TGTGCCAGCAGTTTACAGGGACTAGCGGGAGAGCGAGGTCGGCAGTTCTTC
CDR3 protein: CASSLQGLAGERGRQFF
J gene: TRBJ2-1
clone size: NA
V gene: TRBV27
D gene: TRBD2

CDR3 DNA: TGTGCCAGCACCGGAAGTGGACAGATCAGGAACAATGAGCAGTTCTTC
CDR3 protein: CASTGSGQIRNNEQFF
J gene: TRBJ2-1
clone size: NA
V gene: TRBV11-1
D gene: NA

CDR3 DNA: TGCAGTGCTAGGGATAGGGTAGGGGGTCAGCCCCAGCATTTT
CDR3 protein: CSARDRVGGQPQHF
J gene: TRBJ1-5
clone size: NA
V gene: TRBV20-1
D gene: NA

CDR3 DNA: TGTGCCAGCAGCGTAGGAAGGTCGGCCTACAATGAGCAGTTCTTC
CDR3 protein: CASSVGRSAYNEQFF
J gene: TRBJ2-1
clone size: NA
V gene: TRBV9
D gene: NA

CDR3 DNA: TGTGCCAGCAGTTTAAACAGGGGAGTGACAGCTAGCAATCAGCCCCAGCATTTT
CDR3 protein: CASSLNRGVTASNQPQHF
J gene: TRBJ1-5
clone size: NA
V gene: TRBV27
D gene: TRBD1

CDR3 DNA: TGTGCCAGCAGCCAAGATGGGAAAGGGCGGCCCCAGCATTTT
CDR3 protein: CASSQDGKGRPQHF
J gene: TRBJ1-5
clone size: NA
V gene: TRBV14
D gene: NA

CDR3 DNA: TGCGCCAGCAGCTTGGAAGTCACCGGGGAGCTGTTTTTT
CDR3 protein: CASSLEVTGELFF
J gene: TRBJ2-2
clone size: NA
V gene: TRBV5-1
D gene: NA

CDR3 DNA: TGTGCCAGCAGCGTAGGAAGAACACAGGGGAACTATGGCTACACCTTC
CDR3 protein: CASSVGRTQGNYGYTF
J gene: TRBJ1-2
clone size: NA
V gene: TRBV9
D gene: TRBD1

CDR3 DNA: TGCAGTGCCGGACCTGTAGATACGCAGTATTTT
CDR3 protein: CSAGPVDTQYF
J gene: TRBJ2-3
clone size: NA
V gene: TRBV20-1
D gene: NA

CDR3 DNA: TGTGCCAGCAGCTCTTCGATAGCGGGAGGCCAAGAGACCCAGTACTTC
CDR3 protein: CASSSSIAGGQETQYF
J gene: TRBJ2-5
clone size: NA
V gene: TRBV5-5
D gene: TRBD2

CDR3 DNA: TGTGCCATCAGCGATCTAGCGGGGGCCTACAATGAGCAGTTCTTC
CDR3 protein: CAISDLAGAYNEQFF
J gene: TRBJ2-1
clone size: NA
V gene: TRBV10-3
D gene: TRBD2

CDR3 DNA: TGTGCCAGCAGAATAAGGGGACAGGGCCCGCGAGCTTTCTTT
CDR3 protein: CASRIRGQGPRAFF
J gene: TRBJ1-1
clone size: few
V gene: TRBV7-2
D gene: TRBD1

CDR3 DNA: TGTGCCAGCACCCCTCCGGTAAGGACCAGCGGCCTTGGAGGGACCCAGTACTTC
CDR3 protein: CASTPPVRTSGLGGTQYF
J gene: TRBJ2-5
clone size: few
V gene: TRBV11-2
D gene: NA

CDR3 DNA: TGCGCCAGCTCGAGACAGGCCACCGATGAGCAGTTCTTC
CDR3 protein: CASSRQATDEQFF
J gene: TRBJ2-1
clone size: NA
V gene: TRBV5-1
D gene: NA

CDR3 DNA: TGTGCCAGCAGCCAAGCGGCTAGCGGGAGTAGAGAGCAGTACTTC
CDR3 protein: CASSQAASGSREQYF
J gene: TRBJ2-4
clone size: NA
V gene: TRBV3-1
D gene: TRBD2

CDR3 DNA: TGCAGCGTCGCAGGCGGGAGCCACGAGCAGTACTTC
CDR3 protein: CSVAGGSHEQYF
J gene: TRBJ2-7
clone size: NA
V gene: TRBV29-1
D gene: TRBD2

CDR3 DNA: TGTGCCAGCAGTTTCGAGGGCGGGGTAAAAGGAGAGACCCAGTACTTC
CDR3 protein: CASSFEGGVKGETQYF
J gene: TRBJ2-5
clone size: NA
V gene: TRBV12-3/TRBV12-4
D gene: NA

CDR3 DNA: TGTGCCAGCAGCCCCCCTGGAGTGAGGGAGGGGCTGGGAGCCAAAAACATTCAGTACTTC
CDR3 protein: CASSPPGVREGLGAKNIQYF
J gene: TRBJ2-4
clone size: few
V gene: TRBV5-5
D gene: TRBD2

CDR3 DNA: TGCAGTGCTAGTGCTGGAGGGATCGGCGACGAGCAGTACTTC
CDR3 protein: CSASAGGIGDEQYF
J gene: TRBJ2-7
clone size: few
V gene: TRBV20-1
D gene: NA

CDR3 DNA: TGTGCCAGCAGTTACTCGGGGACTAGCGGATACTACGAGCAGTACTTC
CDR3 protein: CASSYSGTSGYYEQYF
J gene: TRBJ2-7
clone size: few
V gene: TRBV6-2/TRBV6-3
D gene: TRBD2

CDR3 DNA: TGTGCCAGCTCCCGGGAGGACAGGAGCTCCTACGAGCAGTACTTC
CDR3 protein: CASSREDRSSYEQYF
J gene: TRBJ2-7
clone size: few
V gene: TRBV25-1
D gene: NA